This TCR beta chain was recovered during a study of T cell responses to AZD1222 COVID-19 vaccine. General observations from the study: Among spike-specific TCRs, nearly half reportedly target unmutated variant regions. It was only 6 or 7 AZD1222 recipients who were seropositive at baseline.

Here immunoSEQ multiplex PCR was the method, and the copy in TCRdb shows in-frame clones only, minus some. This table holds 180,000 or so clones, more than 75% found once. Germline-derived CDR1 and CDR2 are MDHEN and SYDVKM. Losses at the gene ends were 5 bases for V and 3 bases for J; bases not matched to a gene: 9. This CDR3 comprises 16 residues. About this clone itself: As yet, its antigen is unknown.

V is TRBV28 and J is TRBJ2-7; 11 bases line up with TRBD2. The source of this sequence is an adult who received the AZD1222 COVID-19 vaccine. This specimen was peripheral blood, taken 28 days after the second AZD1222 dose. Written as DNA, the CDR3 is TGTGCCAGCAGTACCTCAGCGACTAGCGGGATCTACGAGCAGTACTTC. Translation gives CASSTSATSGIYEQYF.